This T cell receptor beta chain was observed in a study of cytomegalovirus exposure and HLA in healthy donors. Study-wide points: The study put 150 or so TCR beta chains on its list as cytomegalovirus-associated.

As for this clone: The antigen remains unidentified.

The CDR3 covers 15 residues. In germline, CDR1 is SEHNR, CDR2 FQNEAQ (reference sequence). The junction had 8 bases not matched to a gene; V was cut back by 5 bases and J by 3 bases. 13 Jbeta primers and 60 Vbeta primers were used for the PCR. The data were produced by immunoSEQ multiplex PCR, yet TCRdb's version contains in-frame clones alone and is incomplete. The sample carries about 86,000 clones, around three quarters recorded once. The TCR comes from a man between 60 and 75 years old in good health and CMV-seronegative. The chain uses TRBV7-9 and TRBJ2-7; TRBD2 matches 9 bases. The sample was PBMCs. The CDR3 coding sequence is TGTGCCAGCAGCCTCCGGACTAGCGAAAGCTACGAGCAGTACTTC. Its protein is CASSLRTSESYEQYF.